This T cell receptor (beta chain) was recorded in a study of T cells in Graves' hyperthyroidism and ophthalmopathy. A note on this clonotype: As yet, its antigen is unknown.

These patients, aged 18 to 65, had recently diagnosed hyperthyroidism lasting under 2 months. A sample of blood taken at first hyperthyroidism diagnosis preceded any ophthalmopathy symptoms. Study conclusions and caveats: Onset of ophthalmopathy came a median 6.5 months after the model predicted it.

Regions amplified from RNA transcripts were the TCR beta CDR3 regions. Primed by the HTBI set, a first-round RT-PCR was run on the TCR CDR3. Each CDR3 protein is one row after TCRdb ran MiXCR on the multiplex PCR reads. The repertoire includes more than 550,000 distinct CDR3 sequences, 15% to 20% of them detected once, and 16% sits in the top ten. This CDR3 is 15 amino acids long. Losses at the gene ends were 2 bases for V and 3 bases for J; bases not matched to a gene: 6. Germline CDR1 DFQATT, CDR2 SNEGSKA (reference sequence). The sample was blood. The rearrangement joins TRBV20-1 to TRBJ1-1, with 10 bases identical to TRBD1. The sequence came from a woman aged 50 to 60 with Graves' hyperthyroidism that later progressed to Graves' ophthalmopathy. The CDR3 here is CSARPDRGRHTEAFF. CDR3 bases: TGCAGTGCTAGACCGGACAGGGGGAGGCACACTGAAGCTTTCTTT.